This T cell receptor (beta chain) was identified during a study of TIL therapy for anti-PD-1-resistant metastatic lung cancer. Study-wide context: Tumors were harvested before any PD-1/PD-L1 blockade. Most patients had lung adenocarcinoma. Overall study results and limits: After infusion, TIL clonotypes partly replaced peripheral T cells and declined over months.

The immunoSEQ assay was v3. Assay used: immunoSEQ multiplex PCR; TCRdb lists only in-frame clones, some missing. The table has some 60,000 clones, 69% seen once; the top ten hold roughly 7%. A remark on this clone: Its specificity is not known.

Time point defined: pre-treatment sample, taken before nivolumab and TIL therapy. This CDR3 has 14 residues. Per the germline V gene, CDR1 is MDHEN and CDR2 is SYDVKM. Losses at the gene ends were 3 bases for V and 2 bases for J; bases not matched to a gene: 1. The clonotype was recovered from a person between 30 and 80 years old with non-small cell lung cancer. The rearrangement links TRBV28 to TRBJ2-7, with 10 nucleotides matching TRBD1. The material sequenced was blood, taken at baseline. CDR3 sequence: CASSFGTGAYEQYF. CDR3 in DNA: TGTGCCAGCAGTTTTGGGACAGGGGCCTACGAGCAGTACTTC.